This paragraph covers one TCR beta chain sequence. This specimen belongs to a study of blood T cell repertoires in COVID-19. TCRdb's copy holds only in-frame clones and misses some; the assay was immunoSEQ multiplex PCR. The sample gives about 170,000 clones, 84% of which show up once; 9.5% to 13% is in the top ten. V dropped 0 bases and J dropped 4; count of bases not matched to a gene: 5. Germline V lookup: CDR1 KGHSH, CDR2 LQKENI. CDR3 length: 15 residues. The TCR comes from a man between 65 and 85 years old with active or convalescent COVID-19. Sequenced: peripheral blood. The J gene is TRBJ1-1, the V gene TRBV18; TRBD1 matches 7 bases. The CDR3 spells CASSPPGQVTTEAFF. Here the CDR3 DNA reads TGTGCCAGCTCACCACCTGGACAGGTGACCACTGAAGCTTTCTTT.